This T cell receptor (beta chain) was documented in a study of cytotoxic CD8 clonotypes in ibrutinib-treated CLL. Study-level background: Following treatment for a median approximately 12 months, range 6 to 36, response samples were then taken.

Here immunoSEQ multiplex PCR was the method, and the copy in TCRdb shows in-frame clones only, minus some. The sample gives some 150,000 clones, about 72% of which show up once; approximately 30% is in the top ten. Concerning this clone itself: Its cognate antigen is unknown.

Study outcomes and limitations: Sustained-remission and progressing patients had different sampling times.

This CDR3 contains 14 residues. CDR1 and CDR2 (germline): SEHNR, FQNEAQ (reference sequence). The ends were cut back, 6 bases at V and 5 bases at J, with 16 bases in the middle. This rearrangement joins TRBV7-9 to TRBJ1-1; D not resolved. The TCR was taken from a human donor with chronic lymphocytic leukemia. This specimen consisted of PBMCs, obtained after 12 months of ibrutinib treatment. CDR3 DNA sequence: TGTGCCAGCAGATTGACACCCCGGGGTACTGAAGCTTTCTTT. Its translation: CASRLTPRGTEAFF.